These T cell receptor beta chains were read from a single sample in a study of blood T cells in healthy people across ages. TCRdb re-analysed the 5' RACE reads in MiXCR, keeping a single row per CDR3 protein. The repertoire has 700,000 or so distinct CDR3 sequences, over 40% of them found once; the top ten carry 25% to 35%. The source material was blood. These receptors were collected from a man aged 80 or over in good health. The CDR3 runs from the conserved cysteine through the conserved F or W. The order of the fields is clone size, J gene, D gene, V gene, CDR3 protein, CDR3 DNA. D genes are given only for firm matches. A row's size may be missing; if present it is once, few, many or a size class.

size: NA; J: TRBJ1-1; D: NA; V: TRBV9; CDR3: CASSVGVDRMNTEAFF; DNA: TGTGCCAGCAGCGTGGGTGTCGACCGAATGAACACTGAAGCTTTCTTT
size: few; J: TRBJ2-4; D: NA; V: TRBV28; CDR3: CASSFYPRGIKNIQYF; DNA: TGTGCCAGCAGTTTCTACCCAAGGGGAATCAAAAACATTCAGTACTTC
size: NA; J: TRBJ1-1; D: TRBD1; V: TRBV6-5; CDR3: CASRRTGENTEAFF; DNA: TGTGCCAGCCGGCGGACAGGGGAGAACACTGAAGCTTTCTTT
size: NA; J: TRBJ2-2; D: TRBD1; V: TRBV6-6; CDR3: CASSYGTGYQAGELFF; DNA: TGTGCCAGCAGTTACGGGACAGGGTATCAAGCCGGGGAGCTGTTTTTT
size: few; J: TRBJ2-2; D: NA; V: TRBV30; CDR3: CARTYGTNTGELFF; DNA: TGTGCCCGGACCTACGGGACGAACACCGGGGAGCTGTTTTTT
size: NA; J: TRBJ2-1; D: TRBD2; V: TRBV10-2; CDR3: CASSEGTSGSIEQFF; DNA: TGCGCCAGCAGTGAGGGGACTAGCGGGAGTATAGAGCAGTTCTTC
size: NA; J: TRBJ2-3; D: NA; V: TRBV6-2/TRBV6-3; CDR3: CVSSLSTDTQYF; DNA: TGTGTCAGCAGCCTCAGCACAGATACGCAGTATTTT
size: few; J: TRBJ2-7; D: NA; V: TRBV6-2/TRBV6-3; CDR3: CASSDDAYEQYF; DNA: TGTGCCAGCAGCGACGACGCCTACGAGCAGTACTTC
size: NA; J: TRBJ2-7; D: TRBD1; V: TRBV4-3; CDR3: CAGSTAGGGYEQYF; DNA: TGCGCCGGCAGCACGGCAGGGGGCGGGTACGAGCAGTACTTC
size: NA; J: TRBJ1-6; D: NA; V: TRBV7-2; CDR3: CASSLEGRNNSPLHF; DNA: TGTGCCAGCAGCTTAGAGGGGAGGAATAATTCACCCCTCCACTTT
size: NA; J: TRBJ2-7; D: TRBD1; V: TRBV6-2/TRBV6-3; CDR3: CASSTDRDAHEQYF; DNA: TGTGCCAGCAGTACGGACAGGGATGCCCACGAGCAGTACTTC
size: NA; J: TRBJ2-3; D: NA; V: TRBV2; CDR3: CASSEALLGGVDTQYF; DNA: TGTGCCAGCAGTGAAGCGCTTCTAGGGGGGGTCGATACGCAGTATTTT
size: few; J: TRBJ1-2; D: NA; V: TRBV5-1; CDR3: CASSVRGEDGYTF; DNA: TGCGCCAGCAGCGTTCGGGGGGAGGATGGCTACACCTTC
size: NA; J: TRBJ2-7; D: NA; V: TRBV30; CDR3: CAWSDGVEQYF; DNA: TGTGCCTGGAGTGACGGCGTCGAGCAGTACTTC
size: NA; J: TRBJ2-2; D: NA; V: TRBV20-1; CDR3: CSARGSKGIGELFF; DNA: TGCAGTGCTAGAGGTTCCAAAGGGATCGGGGAGCTGTTTTTT
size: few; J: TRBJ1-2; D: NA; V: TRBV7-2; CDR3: CASSLEGRPSYGYTF; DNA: TGTGCCAGCAGCTTAGAAGGCAGGCCCTCCTATGGCTACACCTTC
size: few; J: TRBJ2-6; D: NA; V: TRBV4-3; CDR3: CASSQTGGGANVLTF; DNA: TGCGCCAGCAGCCAGACAGGAGGTGGGGCCAACGTCCTGACTTTC
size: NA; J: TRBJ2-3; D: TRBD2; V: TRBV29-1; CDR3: CSVGLAGGPDTQYF; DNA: TGCAGCGTGGGACTAGCGGGAGGCCCAGATACGCAGTATTTT
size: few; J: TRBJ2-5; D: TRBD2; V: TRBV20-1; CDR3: CSANGLAGIQETQYF; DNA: TGCAGTGCCAACGGACTAGCGGGGATCCAAGAGACCCAGTACTTC
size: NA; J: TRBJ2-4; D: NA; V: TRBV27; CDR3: CASSLVRGDGEQYF; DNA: TGTGCCAGCAGTTTAGTCAGGGGTGATGGGGAGCAGTACTTC
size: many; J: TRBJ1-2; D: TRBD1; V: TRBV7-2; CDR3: CASSFVQGVYGYTF; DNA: TGTGCCAGCAGCTTCGTACAGGGGGTGTATGGCTACACCTTC
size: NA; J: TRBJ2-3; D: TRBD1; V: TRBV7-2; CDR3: CASSLVSVGQGRSDTQYF; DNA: TGTGCCAGCAGCTTAGTTAGCGTAGGACAGGGGAGATCAGATACGCAGTATTTT
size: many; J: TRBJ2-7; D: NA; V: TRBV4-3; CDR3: CASSQDHRPYEQYF; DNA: TGCGCCAGCAGCCAAGACCACAGACCCTACGAGCAGTACTTC
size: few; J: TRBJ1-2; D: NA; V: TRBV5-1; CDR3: CASSLEGTASRTGGYTF; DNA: TGCGCCAGCAGCTTGGAGGGGACGGCTTCCCGGACGGGGGGCTACACCTTC
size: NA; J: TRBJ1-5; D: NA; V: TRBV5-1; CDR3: CASSLDGQTTGQPQHF; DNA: TGCGCCAGCAGCCTAGACGGACAGACGACTGGACAGCCCCAGCATTTT
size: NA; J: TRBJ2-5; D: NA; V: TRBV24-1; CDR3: CATGGEGLGETQYF; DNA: TGTGCCACCGGAGGTGAGGGGTTAGGAGAGACCCAGTACTTC